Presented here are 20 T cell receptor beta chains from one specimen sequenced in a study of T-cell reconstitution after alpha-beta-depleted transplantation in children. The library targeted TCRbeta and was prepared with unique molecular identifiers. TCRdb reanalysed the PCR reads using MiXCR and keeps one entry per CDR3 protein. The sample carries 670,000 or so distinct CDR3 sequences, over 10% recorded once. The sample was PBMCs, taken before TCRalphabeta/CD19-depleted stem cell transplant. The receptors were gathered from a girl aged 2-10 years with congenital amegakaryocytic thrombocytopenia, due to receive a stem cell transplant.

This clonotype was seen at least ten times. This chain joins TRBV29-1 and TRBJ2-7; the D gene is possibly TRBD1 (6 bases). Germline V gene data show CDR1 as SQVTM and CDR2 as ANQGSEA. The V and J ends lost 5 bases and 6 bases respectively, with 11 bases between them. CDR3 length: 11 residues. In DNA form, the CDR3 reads TGCAGCGTTTTACAGGGACCCGAGCAGTACTTC. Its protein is CSVLQGPEQYF.

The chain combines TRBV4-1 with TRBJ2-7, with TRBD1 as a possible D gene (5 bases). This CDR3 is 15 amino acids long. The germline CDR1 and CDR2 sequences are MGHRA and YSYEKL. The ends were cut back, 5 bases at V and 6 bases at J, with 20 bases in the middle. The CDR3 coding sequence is TGCGCCAGCAGCTCTATTAGGGCAGGGCATGGCGAGCAGTACTTC. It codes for CASSSIRAGHGEQYF.

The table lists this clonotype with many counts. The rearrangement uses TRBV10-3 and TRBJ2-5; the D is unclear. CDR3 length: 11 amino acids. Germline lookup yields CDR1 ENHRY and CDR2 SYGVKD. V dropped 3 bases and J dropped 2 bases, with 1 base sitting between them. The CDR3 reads CAISDQETQYF. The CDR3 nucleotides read TGTGCCATCAGTGATCAAGAGACCCAGTACTTC.

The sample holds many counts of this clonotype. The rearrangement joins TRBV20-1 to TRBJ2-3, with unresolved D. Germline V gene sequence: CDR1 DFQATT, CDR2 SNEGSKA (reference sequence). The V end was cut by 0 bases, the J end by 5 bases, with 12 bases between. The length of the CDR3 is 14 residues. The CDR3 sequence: CSAREDLGRDTQYF. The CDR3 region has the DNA TGCAGTGCTAGAGAGGATCTAGGGCGAGATACGCAGTATTTT.

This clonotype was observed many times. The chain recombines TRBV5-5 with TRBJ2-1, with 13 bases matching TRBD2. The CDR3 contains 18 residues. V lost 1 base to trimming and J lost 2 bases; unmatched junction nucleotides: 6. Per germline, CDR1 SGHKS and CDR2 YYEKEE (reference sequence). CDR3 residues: CASSLTSGRVETYNEQFF. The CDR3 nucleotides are TGTGCCAGCAGCTTGACTAGCGGGAGGGTTGAAACCTACAATGAGCAGTTCTTC.

CDR3 amino acids: CSVALTSPLPDIQYF. The CDR3, as DNA: TGCAGCGTTGCCCTGACGTCCCCGTTGCCCGATATCCAGTACTTC. The chain links TRBV29-1 to TRBJ2-5; D unresolved. This CDR3 is built from 15 residues. The V gene's germline CDR1 is SQVTM and CDR2 ANQGSEA. Trimming shortened V by 4 bases and J by 10 bases, and 25 bases separated the two germline ends.

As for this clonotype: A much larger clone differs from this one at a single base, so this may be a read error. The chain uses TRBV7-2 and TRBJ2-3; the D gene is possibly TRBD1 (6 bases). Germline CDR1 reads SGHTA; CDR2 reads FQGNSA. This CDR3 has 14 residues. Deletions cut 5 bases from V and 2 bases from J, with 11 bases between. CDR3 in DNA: TGTGCCAGCAGCCTAGGACAGCCCACAGATACGCAGTATTTT. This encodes CASSLGQPTDTQYF.

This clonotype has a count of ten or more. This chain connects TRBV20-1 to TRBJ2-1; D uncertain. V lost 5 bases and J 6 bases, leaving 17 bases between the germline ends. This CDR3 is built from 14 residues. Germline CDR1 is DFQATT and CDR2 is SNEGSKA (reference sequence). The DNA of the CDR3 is TGCAGTGCTGGGGATCCGAGGCAGTTCAATGAGCAGTTCTTC. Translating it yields CSAGDPRQFNEQFF.

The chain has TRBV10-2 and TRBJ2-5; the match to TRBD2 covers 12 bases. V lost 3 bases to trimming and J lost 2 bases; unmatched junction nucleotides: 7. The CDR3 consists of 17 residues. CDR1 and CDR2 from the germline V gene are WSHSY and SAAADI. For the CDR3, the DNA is TGCGCCAGCAGTGATTCTAGCGGGAGGGCCATACAAGAGACCCAGTACTTC. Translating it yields CASSDSSGRAIQETQYF.

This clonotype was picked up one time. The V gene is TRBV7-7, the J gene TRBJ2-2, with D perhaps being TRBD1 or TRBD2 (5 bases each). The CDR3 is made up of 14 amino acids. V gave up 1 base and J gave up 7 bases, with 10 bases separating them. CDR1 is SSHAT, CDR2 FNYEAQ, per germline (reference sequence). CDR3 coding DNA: TGTGCCAGCAGCTTAGAGCGAGGGGACGGGGAGCTGTTTTTT. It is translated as CASSLERGDGELFF.

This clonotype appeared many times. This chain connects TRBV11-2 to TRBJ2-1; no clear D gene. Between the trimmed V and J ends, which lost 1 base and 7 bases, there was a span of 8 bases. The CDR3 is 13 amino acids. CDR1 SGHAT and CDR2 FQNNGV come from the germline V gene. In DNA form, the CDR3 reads TGTGCCAGCAGCTTAGCCTTGAAGAATGAGCAGTTCTTC. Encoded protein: CASSLALKNEQFF. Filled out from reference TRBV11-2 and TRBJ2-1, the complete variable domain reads EAGVAQSPRYKIIEKRQSVAFWCNPISGHATLYWYQQILGQGPKLLIQFQNNGVVDDSQLPKDRFSAERLKGVDSTLKIQPAKLEDSAVYLCASSLALKNEQFFGPGTRLTVL.

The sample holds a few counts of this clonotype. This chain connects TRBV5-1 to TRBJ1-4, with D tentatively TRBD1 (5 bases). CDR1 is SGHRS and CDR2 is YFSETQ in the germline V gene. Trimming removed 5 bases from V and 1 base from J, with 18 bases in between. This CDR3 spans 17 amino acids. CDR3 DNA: TGCGCCAGCAGTCACAATCGAGCCGGGGGAACTAATGAAAAACTGTTTTTT. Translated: CASSHNRAGGTNEKLFF.

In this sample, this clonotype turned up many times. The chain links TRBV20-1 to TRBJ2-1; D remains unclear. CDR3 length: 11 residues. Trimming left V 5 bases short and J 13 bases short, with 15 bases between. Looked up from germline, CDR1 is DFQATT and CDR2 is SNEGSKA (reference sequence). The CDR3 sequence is CSADVSGSQFF. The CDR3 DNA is TGCAGTGCTGACGTTTCAGGCTCCCAGTTCTTC.

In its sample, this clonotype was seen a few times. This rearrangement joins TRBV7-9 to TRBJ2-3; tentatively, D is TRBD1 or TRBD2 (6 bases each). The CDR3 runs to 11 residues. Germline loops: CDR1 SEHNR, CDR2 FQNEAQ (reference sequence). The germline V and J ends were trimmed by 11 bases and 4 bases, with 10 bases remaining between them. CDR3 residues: CAPGGPDTQYF. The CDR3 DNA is TGTGCCCCCGGGGGCCCAGATACGCAGTATTTT.

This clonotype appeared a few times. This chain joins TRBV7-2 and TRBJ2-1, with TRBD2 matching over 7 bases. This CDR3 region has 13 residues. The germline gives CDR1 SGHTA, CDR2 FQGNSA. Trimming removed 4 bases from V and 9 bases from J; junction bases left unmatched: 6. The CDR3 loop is CASSSQRDREQFF. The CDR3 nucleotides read TGTGCCAGCAGCTCCCAGCGGGACCGTGAGCAGTTCTTC.

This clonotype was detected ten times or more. In DNA, the CDR3 is TGCAGTGCTAGAGACGGGGACAGGGCAAATTCACCCCTCCACTTT. It is translated as CSARDGDRANSPLHF. V gene TRBV20-1 combines with J gene TRBJ1-6, with 9 bases lining up with TRBD1. Germline trimming cut 0 bases from V and 7 bases from J; bases unmatched to any gene: 4. Germline lookup yields CDR1 DFQATT and CDR2 SNEGSKA (reference sequence). This CDR3 is built from 15 residues.

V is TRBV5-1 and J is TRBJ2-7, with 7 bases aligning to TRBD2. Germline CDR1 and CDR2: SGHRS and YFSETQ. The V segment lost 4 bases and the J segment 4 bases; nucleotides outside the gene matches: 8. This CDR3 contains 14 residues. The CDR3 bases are TGCGCCAGCAGCGCCGCTAGCGGAGGTTACGAGCAGTACTTC. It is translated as CASSAASGGYEQYF.

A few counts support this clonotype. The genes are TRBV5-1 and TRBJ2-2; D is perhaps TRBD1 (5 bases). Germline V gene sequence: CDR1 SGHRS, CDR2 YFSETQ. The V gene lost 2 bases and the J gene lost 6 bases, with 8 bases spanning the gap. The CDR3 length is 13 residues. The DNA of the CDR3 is TGCGCCAGCAGCTTCGCAGGGCCCGGGGAGCTGTTTTTT. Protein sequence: CASSFAGPGELFF.

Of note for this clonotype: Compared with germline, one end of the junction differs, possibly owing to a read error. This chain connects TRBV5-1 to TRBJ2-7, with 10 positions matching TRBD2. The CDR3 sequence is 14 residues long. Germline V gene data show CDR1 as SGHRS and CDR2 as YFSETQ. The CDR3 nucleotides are TGCGCCGGCAGTCCGGGACTAGCGACCTACGAGCAGTACTTC. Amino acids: CAGSPGLATYEQYF.

The chain's CDR3 is CASSFVGLAGGSVSTDTQYF. CDR3 in DNA: TGTGCCAGCAGTTTCGTCGGACTAGCGGGAGGGTCGGTGAGCACAGATACGCAGTATTTT. The chain has TRBV12-3 or TRBV12-4 and TRBJ2-3, with 15 bases identical to TRBD2. V lost 3 bases to trimming and J lost 0 bases; unmatched junction nucleotides: 10. The CDR3 runs 20 residues.